Following are 31 T cell receptor beta chains from one sample sequenced in a study of cytotoxic CD8 clonotypes in ibrutinib-treated CLL. Generated by immunoSEQ multiplex PCR, the TCRdb table keeps only in-frame clones and is missing some. The sample gives hundreds of thousands of clones, about three quarters of which show up once; 15% is in the top ten. Material: PBMCs, obtained after 24 months of ibrutinib treatment. Receptor source: a human donor with chronic lymphocytic leukemia.

V is TRBV6-6 and J is TRBJ2-7; the match to TRBD2 covers 11 bases. The CDR3 is made up of 14 amino acids. Germline CDR1 MNHNY, CDR2 SVGAGI (reference sequence). Germline trimming cut 5 bases from V and 2 bases from J; bases unmatched to any gene: 2. DNA of the CDR3: TGTGCCAGCAGTGGACTAGCGGGCGCCTACGAGCAGTACTTC. Its translation is CASSGLAGAYEQYF.

This sequence joins TRBV30 and TRBJ1-4; a possible D gene is TRBD1 (6 bases). CDR1 and CDR2 (germline): GTSNPN, SVGIG (reference sequence). This CDR3 region has 14 residues. V was cut by 3 bases and J by 4 bases, with 12 bases left in between. The CDR3 DNA is TGTGCCTGGAGACCGGGACACTTTAATGAAAAACTGTTTTTT. Its protein is CAWRPGHFNEKLFF.

The genes are TRBV7-3 and TRBJ2-1; 9 bases line up with TRBD1. V shed 5 bases, J shed 0 bases, and the junction held 5 bases outside the gene matches. The CDR3 runs to 16 residues. Looked up from germline, CDR1 is SGHTA and CDR2 is FQGTGA. CDR3 DNA sequence: TGTGCCAGCAGCCCAGAGACAGGGGGCTCCTACAATGAGCAGTTCTTC. It codes for CASSPETGGSYNEQFF.

This clone was detected only a few times. The chain is built from TRBV4-1 and TRBJ1-4; 10 bases map to TRBD1. Germline-derived CDR1 and CDR2 are MGHRA and YSYEKL. This CDR3 is 14 amino acids long. V was pared by 4 bases and J by 8 bases, with 4 bases of the junction left unmatched. The CDR3 nucleotides are TGCGCCAGCAGCCGCGACAGGGGGCGAGAAAAACTGTTTTTT. The encoded protein is CASSRDRGREKLFF.

This clone was found a few times. The chain links TRBV15 to TRBJ2-7; 8 bases are shared with TRBD2. Germline CDR1 and CDR2: LNHNV and YYDKDF (reference sequence). V dropped 5 bases and J dropped 2; count of bases not matched to a gene: 5. The CDR3 length is 14 residues. In nucleotides, the CDR3 is TGTGCCACCAGCCCGAGCGGGGGAGCCTACGAGCAGTACTTC. This sequence encodes CATSPSGGAYEQYF.

The genes are TRBV19 and TRBJ1-1; D is undetermined. This CDR3 is built from 10 residues. The V gene lost 10 bases and the J gene lost 5 bases, with 8 bases spanning the gap. Germline lookup yields CDR1 LNHDA and CDR2 SQIVND (reference sequence). The CDR3: CATWGTEAFF. CDR3 in DNA: TGTGCCACCTGGGGTACTGAAGCTTTCTTT.

The rearrangement uses TRBV30 and TRBJ1-5; D remains unclear. Germline-derived CDR1 and CDR2 are GTSNPN and SVGIG (reference sequence). This CDR3 is 13 amino acids long. V was pared by 2 bases and J by 5 bases, with 10 bases between. The CDR3, as DNA: TGTGCCTGGAGTCTATCCCGGTATCAGCCCCAGCATTTT. It is translated as CAWSLSRYQPQHF.

The chain recombines TRBV29-1 with TRBJ2-1; 12 bases fit TRBD1. This CDR3 has 14 amino acids. Unmatched junction bases numbered 4, after V lost 3 bases and J lost 7 bases. Germline V gene lookup returns CDR1 SQVTM and CDR2 ANQGSEA. CDR3 protein: CSVERDRGQNEQFF. For the CDR3, the DNA is TGCAGCGTTGAGAGGGACAGGGGGCAAAATGAGCAGTTCTTC.

V and J are TRBV7-3 and TRBJ2-5, with 10 bases matching TRBD2. The CDR3 sequence is 15 residues long. The V and J ends lost 5 bases and 6 bases, in that order; junction bases with no gene match: 9. CDR1 is SGHTA, CDR2 FQGTGA, per germline. The CDR3 region is CASSPRAGGPQTQYF. Here the CDR3 DNA reads TGTGCCAGCAGCCCCCGAGCGGGAGGGCCTCAGACCCAGTACTTC.

The rearrangement uses TRBV4-3 and TRBJ2-1; unclear D gene. The CDR3 spans 14 residues. Germline CDR1 reads LGHNA; CDR2 reads YSLEER. The ends were cut back, 0 bases at V and 12 bases at J, with 15 bases in the middle. The CDR3 DNA reads TGCGCCAGCAGCCAAGATAACCCGGGTAGGGTGCAGTTCTTC. Encoded protein: CASSQDNPGRVQFF.

The chain is built from TRBV11-2 and TRBJ1-4, with D unresolved. The CDR3 covers 15 residues. Germline assignment: CDR1 SGHAT and CDR2 FQNNGV. V gave up 3 bases and J gave up 4 bases, with 12 bases separating them. The CDR3 reads CASSFSGSLNEKLFF. The CDR3 DNA follows: TGTGCCAGCAGCTTTTCGGGCAGCCTTAATGAAAAACTGTTTTTT. Complete variable domain (other parts from reference TRBV11-2 and TRBJ1-4): EAGVAQSPRYKIIEKRQSVAFWCNPISGHATLYWYQQILGQGPKLLIQFQNNGVVDDSQLPKDRFSAERLKGVDSTLKIQPAKLEDSAVYLCASSFSGSLNEKLFFGSGTQLSVL.

This clone was seen once. J is TRBJ2-1 and V is TRBV28, with a weak D call TRBD2 (6 bases). The V end lost 10 bases, the J end lost 0 bases, and 16 bases lay between the germline ends. The CDR3 loop spans 15 amino acids. CDR1 MDHEN and CDR2 SYDVKM come from the germline V gene. The CDR3 DNA reads TGTGCCACCGCGGGAACGATTACCTCCTACAATGAGCAGTTCTTC. Translated, it gives CATAGTITSYNEQFF.

The chain is built from TRBV28 and TRBJ1-5, with D tentatively TRBD1 (5 bases). CDR3 length equals 14 residues. Germline V gives CDR1 MDHEN, CDR2 SYDVKM. Trimming removed 2 bases at V and 2 bases at J, with 7 bases between. CDR3 sequence: CASSLQGRNQPQHF. The DNA for the CDR3 is TGTGCCAGCAGTTTACAGGGTCGCAATCAGCCCCAGCATTTT.

The chain is built from TRBV9 and TRBJ2-4, with a weak D call TRBD2 (5 bases). V dropped 7 bases and J dropped 7 bases, with 12 bases sitting between them. The CDR3 contains 12 residues. Germline V gives CDR1 SGDLS, CDR2 YYNGEE. CDR3 amino acids: CASGSPGNIQYF. In DNA, the CDR3 is TGTGCCAGCGGGAGTCCGGGCAACATTCAGTACTTC.

This clone was recorded a few times. The rearrangement uses TRBV6-5 and TRBJ1-4; the match to TRBD1 covers 8 bases. This CDR3 comprises 16 residues. J gave up 10 bases and V 4 bases, and 14 bases lay outside the gene matches. Germline V gene lookup returns CDR1 MNHEY and CDR2 SVGAGI. CDR3 nucleotides: TGTGCCAGCAGTTGGGGGGGAGGGACAGGATCAGGAAAACTGTTTTTT. Translation gives CASSWGGGTGSGKLFF.

This chain uses TRBV28 with TRBJ2-7; D not certain. V was clipped by 1 base and J by 1 base, with 5 bases between them. The CDR3 totals 13 residues. The germline CDR1 and CDR2 sequences are MDHEN and SYDVKM. CDR3 region: CASSLSSSYEQYF. The DNA of the CDR3 is TGTGCCAGCAGTTTATCGTCATCCTACGAGCAGTACTTC.

In this sample, this clone turned up a few times. The chain links TRBV28 to TRBJ2-7; TRBD2 matches at 7 bases. Germline CDR1 reads MDHEN; CDR2 reads SYDVKM. V shed 9 bases and J 4 bases; nucleotides not matched to a gene: 12. The CDR3 is made up of 14 amino acids. The CDR3 DNA reads TGTGCCAGTCCCGGGACGGGAGGAGGATACGAGCAGTACTTC. This gives the protein CASPGTGGGYEQYF.

The chain is built from TRBV27 and TRBJ1-5; 10 positions agree with TRBD1. Germline V CDR1 and CDR2: MNHEY, SMNVEV (reference sequence). V dropped 4 bases and J dropped 7; count of bases not matched to a gene: 4. This CDR3 contains 14 residues. The DNA for the CDR3 is TGTGCCAGCAGTTCCCTGACAGGGGGCCAGCCCCAGCATTTT. It codes for CASSSLTGGQPQHF.

The gene calls are TRBV4-1 and TRBJ2-7; weak D call: TRBD1 (6 bases). CDR1 MGHRA and CDR2 YSYEKL come from the germline V gene. V gave up 0 bases and J gave up 4 bases, with 16 bases separating them. This CDR3 has 16 residues. For the CDR3, the DNA is TGCGCCAGCAGCCAAGATCTGGGCCAGGGGCCTTACGAGCAGTACTTC. This gives the protein CASSQDLGQGPYEQYF.

V and J are TRBV5-4 and TRBJ2-3, with 8 bases matching TRBD1. Trimming cost V 7 bases and J 4 bases; bases outside gene matches: 8. Germline assignment: CDR1 SGHNT and CDR2 YYREEE (reference sequence). The CDR3 is 14 amino acids. The CDR3 nucleotides are TGTGCCAGCCGCCGACAGGGGAAGTCAGATACGCAGTATTTT. Translated, it gives CASRRQGKSDTQYF. Full variable domain (remainder filled in from reference TRBV5-4 and TRBJ2-3): ETGVTQSPTHLIKTRGQQVTLRCSSQSGHNTVSWYQQALGQGPQFIFQYYREEENGRGNFPPRFSGLQFPNYSSELNVNALELDDSALYLCASRRQGKSDTQYFGPGTRLTVL.

The DNA for the CDR3 is TGTGCCAGCAGCTTATATACCGGGGAGCTGTTTTTT. This codes for CASSLYTGELFF. V and J are TRBV7-2 and TRBJ2-2, with no clear D. From germline, CDR1 is SGHTA and CDR2 FQGNSA. The length of the CDR3 is 12 residues. V was shortened by 2 bases and J by 5 bases, with 3 bases between the two germline ends.

The gene calls are TRBV7-2 and TRBJ2-7; TRBD2 might be the D (6 bases). This CDR3 has 15 residues. The V end lost 0 bases, the J end lost 3 bases, and 12 bases lay between the germline ends. Germline V gene data show CDR1 as SGHTA and CDR2 as FQGNSA. CDR3 coding DNA: TGTGCCAGCAGCTTAGCGCTCGGGGGTCTCTACGAGCAGTACTTC. Translated: CASSLALGGLYEQYF. The full variable domain, rest sourced from reference TRBV7-2 and TRBJ2-7, is GAGVSQSPSNKVTEKGKDVELRCDPISGHTALYWYRQSLGQGLEFLIYFQGNSAPDKSGLPSDRFSAERTGGSVSTLTIQRTQQEDSAVYLCASSLALGGLYEQYFGPGTRLTVT.

The chain is built from TRBV9 and TRBJ2-5; D possibly uses TRBD1 or TRBD2 (5 bases each). The CDR3 covers 15 residues. CDR1 SGDLS and CDR2 YYNGEE come from the germline V gene. Trimming removed 0 bases at V and 0 bases at J, with 9 bases between. CDR3 region: CASSVAMGDQETQYF. Written as DNA, the CDR3 is TGTGCCAGCAGCGTAGCGATGGGGGACCAAGAGACCCAGTACTTC.

The chain combines TRBV29-1 with TRBJ2-1; D might be TRBD1 or TRBD2, each matching 6 bases. Germline V gives CDR1 SQVTM, CDR2 ANQGSEA. V dropped 7 bases and J dropped 0 bases, with 10 bases sitting between them. CDR3 length equals 13 residues. The CDR3: CSEGGSSYNEQFF. The CDR3 nucleotides read TGCAGCGAGGGGGGAAGCTCCTACAATGAGCAGTTCTTC.

The chain has TRBV9 and TRBJ1-1; D call uncertain. This CDR3 is built from 15 residues. V lost 4 bases to trimming and J lost 1 base, with 14 bases between them. Germline CDR1 SGDLS, CDR2 YYNGEE. CDR3 protein: CASSPQDHPNTEAFF. DNA of the CDR3: TGTGCCAGCAGCCCTCAAGACCATCCGAACACTGAAGCTTTCTTT.

This rearrangement joins TRBV9 to TRBJ2-7; TRBD1 agrees at 10 bases. J lost 7 bases, V lost 2 bases, and 6 bases had no gene match. CDR1 SGDLS and CDR2 YYNGEE come from the germline V gene. The CDR3 sequence is 14 residues long. In nucleotides, the CDR3 is TGTGCCAGCAGCGTCGGGGACAGGGGTTGGGAGCAGTACTTC. Its translation is CASSVGDRGWEQYF.

This clone appeared a single time. The genes are TRBV7-9 and TRBJ2-7; D is ambiguous. The CDR3 runs 13 residues. Germline V gene data show CDR1 as SEHNR and CDR2 as FQNEAQ (reference sequence). The V gene lost 1 base and the J gene lost 7 bases, with 11 bases spanning the gap. This CDR3 reads CASSLDTDEEQYF. Here the CDR3 DNA reads TGTGCCAGCAGCTTAGATACAGACGAGGAGCAGTACTTC.

This clone has a handful of counts. The chain couples TRBV7-2 to TRBJ1-1; D unresolved. The ends were cut back, 1 base at V and 0 bases at J, with 6 bases in the middle. The CDR3 consists of 14 residues. CDR1 is SGHTA, CDR2 FQGNSA, per germline. The CDR3 region is CASSLGQVNTEAFF. As DNA, the CDR3 is TGTGCCAGCAGCTTAGGGCAGGTGAACACTGAAGCTTTCTTT. Variable domain in full (rest from reference TRBV7-2 and TRBJ1-1): GAGVSQSPSNKVTEKGKDVELRCDPISGHTALYWYRQSLGQGLEFLIYFQGNSAPDKSGLPSDRFSAERTGGSVSTLTIQRTQQEDSAVYLCASSLGQVNTEAFFGQGTRLTVV.

The gene calls are TRBV15 and TRBJ2-3; 9 bases line up with TRBD2. V was clipped by 1 base and J by 8 bases; unmatched bases: 7. The germline V gene has CDR1 LNHNV and CDR2 YYDKDF (reference sequence). CDR3 length: 15 residues. The CDR3 protein is CATSRGVAGEGTQYF. CDR3 nucleotides: TGTGCCACCAGCAGAGGGGTAGCGGGAGAGGGTACGCAGTATTTT.

The chain couples TRBV25-1 to TRBJ2-1; a weak D match, TRBD2 (6 bases). CDR1 MGHDK and CDR2 SYGVNS come from the germline V gene. The CDR3 is 14 residues long. The germline V and J ends were trimmed by 2 bases and 7 bases, with 12 bases remaining between them. CDR3 DNA sequence: TGTGCCAGCAGTGAAATGGGACTCACAAATGAGCAGTTCTTC. Its protein product is CASSEMGLTNEQFF.

The chain links TRBV5-1 to TRBJ1-4, with 7 bases fitting TRBD1. Losses at the gene ends were 0 bases for V and 0 bases for J; bases not matched to a gene: 2. CDR3 length equals 16 residues. CDR1 SGHRS and CDR2 YFSETQ come from the germline V gene. CDR3 sequence reads: CASSLVQGATNEKLFF. In nucleotides, the CDR3 is TGCGCCAGCAGCTTGGTTCAGGGGGCAACTAATGAAAAACTGTTTTTT.